This TCR beta chain was found in a study of cytomegalovirus exposure and HLA in healthy donors. With 60 Vbeta and 13 Jbeta primers, the PCR was carried out. TCRdb's copy holds only in-frame clones and misses some; the assay was immunoSEQ multiplex PCR. The sample carries fewer than 110,000 clones, 79% recorded once. Study-wide findings and caveats: Common viral pathogens seemed, in a later analysis, to connect with several of the most significant clusters. Both high specificity and high sensitivity reportedly marked the classifier's diagnosis of cytomegalovirus status. Prior analysis indicated that the majority of TCR beta V segments exhibited productivity approximately 87% or approximately 30% of the time.

About this clone itself: What it recognizes is unknown.

The V and J ends lost 3 bases and 3 bases, in that order; junction bases with no gene match: 10. The CDR3 is 16 residues long. The germline gives CDR1 LGHNA, CDR2 YNFKEQ. V gene TRBV4-2 combines with J gene TRBJ1-1; 7 nucleotides line up with TRBD1. The receptor comes from a man over 45 in good health and CMV-seropositive. Sequencing was carried out using PBMCs. The DNA of the CDR3 is TGTGCCAGCAGCCAGGCGGACGGACAGGACTACACTGAAGCTTTCTTT. It yields the protein CASSQADGQDYTEAFF.